These 18 T cell receptor beta chains were sequenced from one sample in a study of identical twins (dated by TCRdb to about 2016). Library generation was performed with 5' RACE. Sequencing was performed on an Illumina HiSeq 2000. TCRdb reanalyzed the raw reads on its own, using fastp at Q25 for trimming and MiXCR for clone calling, and kept in-frame beta chains. One record per CDR3 amino acid sequence lists the most common genes and DNA. The sample table records some 660,000 distinct CDR3 sequences; 8.6% of these occur just once. The ten biggest clones cover more than 0.75% of the sample. Separately, the same data were catalogued under a study of yellow fever vaccine responses in identical twins.

Sequencing was performed on PBMCs. These receptors were taken from a woman younger than 35 in good health.

This clonotype occurred many times. At one boundary the junction diverges from the germline segment, which might be a read error. This rearrangement joins TRBV5-1 to TRBJ2-3; D ambiguous. Germline V gene data show CDR1 as SGHRS and CDR2 as YFSETQ. The CDR3 totals 15 residues. The CDR3 sequence: CASSFGSTSTDTQYF. CDR3 nucleotides: TGTGCCAGCAGCTTCGGCAGTACTAGCACAGATACGCAGTATTTT.

The sample holds many counts of this clonotype. The chain recombines TRBV2 with TRBJ1-5; 7 nucleotides align to TRBD1. The CDR3 totals 16 residues. V lost 3 bases and J lost 0; bases outside the gene matches: 5. Germline V gives CDR1 SNHLY, CDR2 FYNNEI. CDR3 sequence: CASSDHRDSSNQPQHF. CDR3 DNA sequence: TGTGCCAGCAGTGATCACCGGGACAGTAGCAATCAGCCCCAGCATTTT.

This clonotype was observed a few times. The chain carries TRBV5-1 and TRBJ1-1, with 12 bases that match TRBD1. The CDR3 consists of 15 residues. Germline V gene sequence: CDR1 SGHRS, CDR2 YFSETQ. Germline trimming cut 2 bases from V and 5 bases from J; bases unmatched to any gene: 4. CDR3: CASSFGTGGRTEAFF. For the CDR3, the DNA is TGCGCCAGCAGCTTCGGGACAGGGGGCAGGACTGAAGCTTTCTTT.

About this clonotype itself: A much larger clone differs from this one at a single base, so this may be a read error. This rearrangement joins TRBV20-1 to TRBJ1-5; the D gene is possibly TRBD1 (6 bases). There are 14 residues in the CDR3. The germline CDR1 and CDR2 sequences are DFQATT and SNEGSKA (reference sequence). V dropped 6 bases and J dropped 4 bases, with 16 bases sitting between them. CDR3 region: CSAFTGIGNQPQHF. In DNA form, the CDR3 reads TGCAGTGCCTTTACAGGGATCGGTAATCAGCCCCAGCATTTT.

This clonotype occurred a few times. This rearrangement joins TRBV6-4 to TRBJ1-6, with a possible D match to TRBD1 (5 bases). Trimming took 7 bases from V and 10 from J, leaving 17 bases between them. Germline assignment: CDR1 MRHNA and CDR2 SNTAGT. The CDR3 runs to 14 residues. In DNA form, the CDR3 reads TGTGCCAGCAAGGAGGCAGGGCCTTTATCACCCCTCCACTTT. Its translation: CASKEAGPLSPLHF.

This clonotype was counted only a few times. V is TRBV6-1 and J is TRBJ1-4, with 7 positions matching TRBD1. The CDR3 spans 13 residues. The germline gives CDR1 MNHNS, CDR2 SASEGT. The ends lost 3 bases at V and 7 bases at J; junction bases unmatched: 2. DNA for the CDR3: TGTGCCAGCAGTGACAGGGGGAGTGAAAAACTGTTTTTT. Amino acids: CASSDRGSEKLFF.

The sample holds many counts of this clonotype. The V and J genes are TRBV15 and TRBJ1-4, with 8 nucleotides matching TRBD1. This CDR3 region has 16 residues. Germline V CDR1 and CDR2: LNHNV, YYDKDF (reference sequence). Trimming at V came to 5 bases and at J to 3 bases, leaving 8 bases not matched to a gene. The CDR3 region is CATSLQGGVSNEKLFF. CDR3 bases: TGTGCCACCAGCTTACAGGGGGGAGTATCTAATGAAAAACTGTTTTTT.

This clonotype was observed many times. J is TRBJ1-5 and V is TRBV6-6; D gene ambiguous. Germline V gene lookup returns CDR1 MNHNY and CDR2 SVGAGI (reference sequence). This CDR3 is built from 13 residues. Trimming pared 6 bases from V and 5 bases from J, leaving 11 bases between. CDR3 bases: TGTGCCAGCAGCCCGGAGTCCCATCAGCCCCAGCATTTT. This codes for CASSPESHQPQHF.

This clonotype came up a few times. The chain employs TRBV4-3 and TRBJ2-1; D remains unclear. The CDR3 contains 13 residues. Germline CDR1 and CDR2: LGHNA and YSLEER. V was pared by 0 bases and J by 10 bases, with 10 bases between. The CDR3: CASSQEGWYEQFF. As DNA, the CDR3 is TGCGCCAGCAGCCAAGAGGGCTGGTACGAGCAGTTCTTC.

This chain joins TRBV24-1 and TRBJ1-2, with D possibly being TRBD1 (6 bases). This CDR3 has 16 amino acids. Germline V gene lookup returns CDR1 KGHDR and CDR2 SFDVKD. The V and J ends lost 2 bases and 2 bases respectively, with 14 bases between them. The CDR3, as DNA: TGTGCCACCAGTGATTCCCCGACAGGATTCAACTATGGCTACACCTTC. Protein sequence: CATSDSPTGFNYGYTF.

This clonotype came up many times. The J gene is TRBJ2-1, the V gene TRBV10-3; D is undetermined. Germline lookup yields CDR1 ENHRY and CDR2 SYGVKD. Trimming took 2 bases from V and 7 from J, leaving 6 bases between them. The CDR3 is 12 residues long. The CDR3 nucleotides are TGTGCCATCAGTGAGAGTGAGAATGAGCAGTTCTTC. Its translation: CAISESENEQFF.

This clonotype was observed many times. The genes are TRBV9 and TRBJ2-7; D perhaps matches TRBD2 (6 bases). The V gene's germline CDR1 is SGDLS and CDR2 YYNGEE. V was trimmed by 0 bases and J by 2 bases, leaving 12 bases between them. The CDR3 length is 15 residues. CDR3 DNA sequence: TGTGCCAGCAGCGTAGCTCCGGGGGAAGCCTACGAGCAGTACTTC. It codes for CASSVAPGEAYEQYF.

A few counts support this clonotype. The chain uses TRBV2 and TRBJ2-5, with 10 bases lining up with TRBD2. The CDR3 has 13 amino acids. Germline V gives CDR1 SNHLY, CDR2 FYNNEI. V was pared by 9 bases and J by 5 bases, with 6 bases of the junction left unmatched. This CDR3 is CASLAGVLETQYF. CDR3 sequence (DNA): TGTGCCAGTCTAGCGGGAGTGTTGGAGACCCAGTACTTC.

For the CDR3, the DNA is TGTGCCAGCAGCGGGACTAGACCTTACAATGAGCAGTTCTTC. Translating gives CASSGTRPYNEQFF. This sequence joins TRBV3-1 and TRBJ2-1; 8 bases agree with TRBD2. With V trimmed by 5 bases and J by 4 bases, 4 bases remained unmatched. Germline CDR1 and CDR2: LGHDT and YNNKEL (reference sequence). There are 14 residues in the CDR3.

The genes are TRBV20-1 and TRBJ2-7; 8 bases match TRBD2. The J segment lost 6 bases and the V segment lost 1 base, leaving 8 bases of the junction unmatched. This CDR3 has 14 residues. In germline, CDR1 is DFQATT, CDR2 SNEGSKA (reference sequence). CDR3 sequence: CSARASGRVGEQYF. CDR3 nucleotides: TGCAGTGCTAGAGCGAGCGGGAGAGTGGGCGAGCAGTACTTC.

DNA of the CDR3: TGTGCCAGCAGTTTGAGGGCAGGGACCTCCTACGAGCAGTACTTC. As protein: CASSLRAGTSYEQYF. The chain joins TRBV27 to TRBJ2-7; D tentatively fits TRBD1 or TRBD2 (5 bases each). The V gene's germline CDR1 is MNHEY and CDR2 SMNVEV (reference sequence). V dropped 3 bases and J dropped 0 bases, with 12 bases sitting between them. This CDR3 spans 15 amino acids.

The chain couples TRBV3-1 to TRBJ2-3, with D maybe TRBD1 (6 bases). The CDR3 is 15 residues long. Germline V gene data show CDR1 as LGHDT and CDR2 as YNNKEL (reference sequence). The germline V and J ends were trimmed by 4 bases and 2 bases, with 13 bases remaining between them. The CDR3 DNA reads as TGTGCCAGCAGCCTTCTCGGACAGTACACAGATACGCAGTATTTT. Amino acid sequence: CASSLLGQYTDTQYF.

This clonotype was picked up a small number of times. This chain connects TRBV9 to TRBJ2-4; D may be TRBD2 (6 bases). Germline-derived CDR1 and CDR2 are SGDLS and YYNGEE. The CDR3 runs 17 residues. V was trimmed by 4 bases and J by 0 bases, leaving 17 bases between them. This CDR3 is CASSPRGDLLAKNIQYF. DNA for the CDR3: TGTGCCAGCAGCCCTAGAGGGGACTTATTAGCCAAAAACATTCAGTACTTC.